Presented here are 25 T cell receptor beta chains from one specimen sequenced in a study of human T cells and chemical hapten exposure. This sample's time point: patch test 1, 2 weeks after DPC sensitization. Described treatment: therapeutic diphenylcyclopropenone sensitization with weekly scalp DPC. TCRdb re-called the RACE reads through MiXCR, storing one row per CDR3 protein. The table has roughly 98,000 distinct CDR3 sequences, 9.5% to 15% seen once. The specimen comprised whole blood, sampled in connection with sensitization to the hapten diphenylcyclopropenone (DPC). The receptors here all came from a middle-aged woman with alopecia areata. Some clones in this sample may be carry-over from other donors' samples.

V and J are TRBV9 and TRBJ2-2; D not certain. Trimming cost V 0 bases and J 7 bases, with 13 bases left between them. Germline V lookup: CDR1 SGDLS, CDR2 YYNGEE. The CDR3 length is 15 residues. The CDR3 DNA reads TGTGCCAGCAGCGTAGGAGGATTGCTAGGCGGGGAGCTGTTTTTT. Its translation: CASSVGGLLGGELFF.

This clonotype showed up just a few times. V is TRBV20-1 and J is TRBJ2-1; D is perhaps TRBD2 (6 bases). The CDR3 is 15 amino acids. Per germline, CDR1 DFQATT and CDR2 SNEGSKA (reference sequence). V gave up 1 base and J gave up 0 bases, with 10 bases separating them. The DNA for the CDR3 is TGCAGTGCTAGAGCGATGACTAGCTCCTACAATGAGCAGTTCTTC. It codes for CSARAMTSSYNEQFF.

This clonotype was seen a few times. The chain has TRBV28 and TRBJ2-6, with 8 bases matching TRBD1. With V trimmed by 3 bases and J by 0 bases, 7 bases remained unmatched. This CDR3 is built from 18 residues. The V gene's germline CDR1 is MDHEN and CDR2 SYDVKM. Here the CDR3 reads CASSFGQGYNSGANVLTF. The DNA of the CDR3 is TGTGCCAGCAGTTTTGGACAGGGCTATAACTCTGGGGCCAACGTCCTGACTTTC.

This clonotype has a count of ten or more. The rearrangement uses TRBV28 and TRBJ1-1, with 8 positions matching TRBD1. Losses at the gene ends were 7 bases for V and 0 bases for J; bases not matched to a gene: 4. The germline V gene has CDR1 MDHEN and CDR2 SYDVKM. The CDR3 sequence is 14 residues long. The CDR3 DNA sequence: TGTGCCAGCACTTCAGGGGGCCTGAACACTGAAGCTTTCTTT. Translation gives CASTSGGLNTEAFF.

The rearrangement uses TRBV11-3 and TRBJ2-1; 8 bases agree with TRBD1. Germline V CDR1 and CDR2: SGHNT, YENEEA. The junction had 7 bases not matched to a gene; V was cut back by 3 bases and J by 9 bases. CDR3 length: 14 amino acids. For the CDR3, the DNA is TGTGCCAGCAGCTTGACAGGGGAAGTAAGTGAGCAGTTCTTC. It is translated as CASSLTGEVSEQFF.

This clonotype was detected ten times or more. J is TRBJ2-7 and V is TRBV7-9; D is unresolved. Germline CDR1 is SEHNR and CDR2 is FQNEAQ (reference sequence). V shed 5 bases and J shed 3 bases, with 8 bases lying between them. This CDR3 comprises 12 residues. The CDR3 DNA reads as TGTGCCAGCAGCCCCCCCCACTACGAGCAGTACTTC. As protein: CASSPPHYEQYF.

This clonotype was observed a handful of times. The genes are TRBV29-1 and TRBJ2-2; 8 nucleotides line up with TRBD2. Per the germline V gene, CDR1 is SQVTM and CDR2 is ANQGSEA. The CDR3 length is 15 residues. V lost 4 bases to trimming and J lost 6 bases; unmatched junction nucleotides: 10. The CDR3 sequence: CSVVRSGSGPGELFF. The CDR3 DNA reads TGCAGCGTTGTAAGGAGCGGGAGTGGACCCGGGGAGCTGTTTTTT.

This clonotype was recorded at least ten times. The chain combines TRBV21-1 with TRBJ2-1; the tabulated D call, TRBD2, remains unverified against the DNA. TRBV21-1 is a recognized pseudogene. CDR3 size: 12 residues. For the CDR3, the DNA is TGTGCCAGCAAAGCGGGACACAATGAGCAGTTCTTC. This translates into CASKAGHNEQFF.

The gene calls are TRBV2 and TRBJ2-3; no reliable D call. V gave up 4 bases and J gave up 6 bases, with 8 bases separating them. CDR3 length: 12 residues. Per the germline V gene, CDR1 is SNHLY and CDR2 is FYNNEI. The CDR3 nucleotides read TGTGCCAGCAGTGGCGGAGCTGATACGCAGTATTTT. Translated: CASSGGADTQYF.

The gene calls are TRBV28 and TRBJ1-5; weak D call: TRBD1 (6 bases). The CDR3 length is 12 residues. V was pared by 5 bases and J by 11 bases, with 13 bases between. Germline-derived CDR1 and CDR2 are MDHEN and SYDVKM. In nucleotides, the CDR3 is TGTGCCAGCAGTGGGCGAAGGGGGTCCCAGCATTTT. This translates into CASSGRRGSQHF. The whole variable domain, remainder taken from reference TRBV28 and TRBJ1-5, is DVKVTQSSRYLVKRTGEKVFLECVQDMDHENMFWYRQDPGLGLRLIYFSYDVKMKEKGDIPEGYSVSREKKERFSLILESASTNQTSMYLCASSGRRGSQHFGDGTRLSIL.

This rearrangement joins TRBV28 to TRBJ1-1; D may be TRBD1 (5 bases). Germline lookup yields CDR1 MDHEN and CDR2 SYDVKM. The CDR3 spans 14 residues. V lost 6 bases and J lost 3, with 14 bases in between. The CDR3 protein is CASRAQGSYTEAFF. The CDR3 bases are TGTGCCAGCAGAGCTCAGGGAAGTTACACTGAAGCTTTCTTT.

This clonotype has more than one count but fewer than ten. The chain has TRBV12-3 or TRBV12-4 and TRBJ2-5; D possibly corresponds to TRBD2 (6 bases). Trimming removed 3 bases from V and 2 bases from J, with 10 bases in between. The length of the CDR3 is 14 residues. CDR3 protein: CASSFGAGQETQYF. CDR3 nucleotides: TGTGCCAGCAGTTTTGGCGCGGGGCAAGAGACCCAGTACTTC.

The genes are TRBV7-9 and TRBJ1-2, with D perhaps matching TRBD1 (5 bases). The CDR3 has 15 residues. V lost 6 bases, J lost 3 bases, and 17 bases lay in between. Per germline, CDR1 SEHNR and CDR2 FQNEAQ (reference sequence). The CDR3 DNA reads TGTGCCAGCAGGGGAGGGTCCAGAGGGGACTATGGCTACACCTTC. Translation gives CASRGGSRGDYGYTF.

V is TRBV7-2 and J is TRBJ2-5; D is unresolved. From germline, CDR1 is SGHTA and CDR2 FQGNSA. Trimming pared 0 bases from V and 1 base from J, leaving 6 bases between. The length of the CDR3 is 14 residues. The CDR3 spells CASSLAITQETQYF. The CDR3 nucleotides are TGTGCCAGCAGCTTAGCGATCACCCAAGAGACCCAGTACTTC.

This clonotype has a count of ten or more. The chain combines TRBV6-6 with TRBJ1-5; 9 bases are a match to TRBD1. From germline, CDR1 is MNHNY and CDR2 SVGAGI (reference sequence). Losses at the gene ends were 6 bases for V and 4 bases for J; bases not matched to a gene: 7. The CDR3 sequence is 15 residues long. CDR3 region: CASSRDRVGNQPQHF. The DNA of the CDR3 is TGTGCCAGCAGCAGGGACAGGGTGGGGAATCAGCCCCAGCATTTT.

This clonotype has more than one count but fewer than ten. The V call is TRBV3-1, the J call TRBJ1-1, with 8 bases fitting TRBD1. With V trimmed by 5 bases and J by 3 bases, 5 bases remained unmatched. Germline-derived CDR1 and CDR2 are LGHDT and YNNKEL (reference sequence). The CDR3 sequence is 14 residues long. The CDR3 region is CASSFGQGHTEAFF. CDR3 coding DNA: TGTGCCAGCAGCTTTGGACAGGGACACACTGAAGCTTTCTTT.

This clonotype was counted only a few times. The chain joins TRBV11-3 to TRBJ2-3; perhaps D is TRBD1 or TRBD2 (6 bases each). The CDR3 extends over 14 amino acids. From germline, CDR1 is SGHNT and CDR2 YENEEA. V lost 1 base to trimming and J lost 6 bases, with 11 bases between them. CDR3 loop: CASSLGAGHDTQYF. CDR3 bases: TGTGCCAGCAGCTTAGGCGCGGGACACGATACGCAGTATTTT.

This chain links TRBV28 with TRBJ2-2; 7 nucleotides line up with TRBD1. Trimming at V came to 11 bases and at J to 2 bases, leaving 5 bases not matched to a gene. Per germline, CDR1 MDHEN and CDR2 SYDVKM. The CDR3 totals 13 residues. The CDR3 DNA follows: TGTGCCGCGACAGGGATCAACACCGGGGAGCTGTTTTTT. This codes for CAATGINTGELFF. The variable domain in full, with the rest retrieved from reference TRBV28 and TRBJ2-2, is DVKVTQSSRYLVKRTGEKVFLECVQDMDHENMFWYRQDPGLGLRLIYFSYDVKMKEKGDIPEGYSVSREKKERFSLILESASTNQTSMYLCAATGINTGELFFGEGSRLTVL.

This clonotype has ten or more counts. V usage is TRBV19 and J usage is TRBJ2-5; 7 nucleotides line up with TRBD1. Germline CDR1 LNHDA, CDR2 SQIVND (reference sequence). The CDR3 runs to 14 residues. V lost 9 bases and J lost 2; bases outside the gene matches: 9. Here the CDR3 DNA reads TGTGCCAGCACTACAGGGGTGGGGCAAGAGACCCAGTACTTC. Protein sequence: CASTTGVGQETQYF.

The chain carries TRBV29-1 and TRBJ2-1; no reliable D call. The CDR3 is made up of 13 amino acids. Germline V CDR1 and CDR2: SQVTM, ANQGSEA. V lost 4 bases, J lost 0 bases, and 7 bases lay in between. The CDR3 here is CSVGGSSYNEQFF. The DNA of the CDR3 is TGCAGCGTTGGGGGTAGCTCCTACAATGAGCAGTTCTTC.

This clonotype was seen a few times. The chain uses TRBV6-5 and TRBJ1-1, with 8 bases lining up with TRBD1. Per germline, CDR1 MNHEY and CDR2 SVGAGI. Trimming cost V 2 bases and J 0 bases; bases outside gene matches: 8. CDR3 size: 17 residues. The CDR3 loop reads CASSYRRTGNMNTEAFF. CDR3 coding DNA: TGTGCCAGCAGTTACCGCCGGACAGGGAATATGAACACTGAAGCTTTCTTT.

A few counts support this clonotype. The rearrangement uses TRBV4-3 and TRBJ1-5; D not resolved. Trimming removed 0 bases from V and 7 bases from J, with 13 bases in between. This CDR3 spans 15 amino acids. The germline gives CDR1 LGHNA, CDR2 YSLEER. The DNA of the CDR3 is TGCGCCAGCAGCCAAGATCTGGGTTTCAGCCAGCCCCAGCATTTT. It translates to CASSQDLGFSQPQHF.

This clonotype was picked up a small number of times. V usage is TRBV6-2 or TRBV6-3 and J usage is TRBJ1-1, with D unresolved. V lost 2 bases to trimming and J lost 1 base, with 5 bases between them. Germline CDR1 reads MNHEY; CDR2 reads SVGEGT. CDR3 length: 13 residues. The CDR3 coding sequence is TGTGCCAGCAGTTACGAATCGAACACTGAAGCTTTCTTT. It encodes CASSYESNTEAFF.

This clonotype occurred a few times. This rearrangement joins TRBV5-1 to TRBJ1-1, with 9 nucleotides matching TRBD1. CDR1 is SGHRS and CDR2 is YFSETQ in the germline V gene. V lost 5 bases and J lost 5; bases outside the gene matches: 13. The CDR3 has 16 amino acids. The CDR3 protein is CASSYGGQGSGTEAFF. CDR3 in DNA: TGCGCCAGCAGTTACGGGGGACAGGGAAGCGGAACTGAAGCTTTCTTT.

The genes are TRBV20-1 and TRBJ2-1; 8 bases agree with TRBD1. V trimming: 2 bases; J trimming: 7 bases; junction bases outside the gene matches: 10. Germline V gene lookup returns CDR1 DFQATT and CDR2 SNEGSKA (reference sequence). This CDR3 comprises 15 residues. CDR3 in DNA: TGCAGTGCTAGAACGACAGGGGAAATTAGGAATGAGCAGTTCTTC. It yields the protein CSARTTGEIRNEQFF.